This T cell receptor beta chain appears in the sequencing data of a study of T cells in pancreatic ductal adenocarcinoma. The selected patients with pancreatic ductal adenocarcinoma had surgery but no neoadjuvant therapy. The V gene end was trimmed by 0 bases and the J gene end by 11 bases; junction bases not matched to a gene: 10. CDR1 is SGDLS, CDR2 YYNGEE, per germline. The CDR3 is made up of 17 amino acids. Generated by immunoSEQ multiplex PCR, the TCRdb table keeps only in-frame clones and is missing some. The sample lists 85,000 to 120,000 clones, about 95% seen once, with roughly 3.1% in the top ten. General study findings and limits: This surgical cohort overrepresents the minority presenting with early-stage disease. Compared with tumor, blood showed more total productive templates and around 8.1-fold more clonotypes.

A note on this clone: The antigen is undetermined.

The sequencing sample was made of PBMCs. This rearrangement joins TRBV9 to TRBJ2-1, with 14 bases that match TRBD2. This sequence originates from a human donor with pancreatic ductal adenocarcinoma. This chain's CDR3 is CASSVATGLAGGPQQFF. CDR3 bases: TGTGCCAGCAGCGTAGCAACAGGACTAGCGGGAGGACCACAGCAGTTCTTC.